Detailed here is one T cell receptor beta chain. Its antigen is as yet unknown. The CDR3 loop spans 15 amino acids. The V and J ends lost 7 bases and 3 bases respectively, with 17 bases between them. Germline CDR1 and CDR2: SGHVS and FNYEAQ. This entry is derived from a study of T cell clonotyping in hematopoietic cell transplantation. Time point described: recipient sample about 28 days before transplant, after cytoreduction. Recipient blood drawn about 28 days pretransplant and days 30, 100, 180 after. Overall study results and limits: Graft donor and pretransplant recipient Inverse Simpson Index values predicted broader posttransplant TCR diversity. At the given depth, recipient repertoires were over 95% de novo clonotypes.

Here immunoSEQ multiplex PCR was the method, and the copy in TCRdb shows in-frame clones only, minus some. The table has about 76,000 clones, almost 97% seen once. The rearrangement links TRBV7-6 to TRBJ2-3; a possible D gene is TRBD2 (6 bases). This clonotype was obtained from a woman between 45 and 60 years old with acute myeloid leukemia. Some clones in this sample may be carry-over from other donors' samples. The material sequenced was peripheral blood mononuclear cells, taken before stem cell transplant. CDR3 nucleotides: TGTGCCAGCACTGTTATGGCTAGCGAAACAGATACGCAGTATTTT. This gives the protein CASTVMASETDTQYF.